These 20 T cell receptor beta chains share one sample of origin, sequenced in a study of T cell changes during pregnancy in multiple sclerosis. Using immunoSEQ multiplex PCR, the repertoire was profiled, and TCRdb retains in-frame clones only, with some absent. The sample includes over 30,000 clones, around nine tenths of them seen just once. The sequences come from CD8+ T cells from peripheral blood mononuclear cells, collected in the third trimester of pregnancy. The receptors here all came from a female donor with multiple sclerosis, enrolled in a pregnancy study.

The V call is TRBV9, the J call TRBJ1-1, with D possibly being TRBD1 (5 bases). The germline V and J ends were trimmed by 2 bases and 5 bases, with 10 bases remaining between them. Germline CDR1 SGDLS, CDR2 YYNGEE. The CDR3 contains 13 residues. The CDR3 loop reads CASSVGGKTEAFF. CDR3 DNA sequence: TGTGCCAGCAGCGTCGGGGGGAAGACTGAAGCTTTCTTT.

The rearrangement uses TRBV2 and TRBJ2-6; D gene uncertain. V lost 4 bases and J lost 0, with 10 bases in between. Germline V gives CDR1 SNHLY, CDR2 FYNNEI. The CDR3 loop spans 16 amino acids. The CDR3 nucleotides read TGTGCCAGCAGTGGTCCGAGTAGCTCTGGGGCCAACGTCCTGACTTTC. This translates into CASSGPSSSGANVLTF.

The chain joins TRBV9 to TRBJ1-2; perhaps TRBD1 as D (5 bases). The CDR3 has 17 amino acids. CDR1 is SGDLS and CDR2 is YYNGEE in the germline V gene. The V end was cut by 3 bases, the J end by 6 bases, with 24 bases between. CDR3 residues: CASSEPISGGGENGYTF. The CDR3 DNA reads TGTGCCAGCAGCGAGCCCATTTCGGGGGGTGGGGAAAATGGCTACACCTTC.

The chain carries TRBV7-6 and TRBJ1-1; no clear D. V lost 0 bases, J lost 4 bases, and 9 bases lay in between. Germline CDR1 SGHVS, CDR2 FNYEAQ. The CDR3 is 14 residues long. CDR3 coding DNA: TGTGCCAGCAGCTTAGCGCTGTCGGGCACTGAAGCTTTCTTT. This encodes CASSLALSGTEAFF.

This chain joins TRBV9 and TRBJ2-3; TRBD2 aligns across 7 bases. The CDR3 is made up of 17 amino acids. With 3 bases clipped from V and 6 bases from J, the junction kept 16 bases outside the gene matches. The germline gives CDR1 SGDLS, CDR2 YYNGEE. CDR3 sequence (DNA): TGTGCCAGCAGCGGAAGCGGCGAGCGGGGAAGGACGGATACGCAGTATTTT. Its protein is CASSGSGERGRTDTQYF.

This chain uses TRBV9 with TRBJ1-1; TRBD1 matches 12 bases. CDR1 is SGDLS, CDR2 YYNGEE, per germline. The CDR3 has 16 amino acids. The trim removed 3 bases at V and 4 bases at J, leaving 7 bases unmatched. CDR3 in DNA: TGTGCCAGCAGCGAAGGGACAGGGGGCTTGAGCACTGAAGCTTTCTTT. It encodes CASSEGTGGLSTEAFF.

The gene calls are TRBV29-1 and TRBJ2-5, with D hard to call. The DNA end favors TRBJ2-7, so the J call may be wrong. This CDR3 is built from 12 residues. From germline, CDR1 is SQVTM and CDR2 ANQGSEA. The CDR3 DNA sequence: TGCAGCGTTGTAGCCGGAGCCTACGAGCAGTACTTC. Protein product: CSVVAGAYEQYF.

V usage is TRBV7-2 and J usage is TRBJ1-1; 9 nucleotides line up with TRBD1. The V segment lost 8 bases and the J segment 4 bases; nucleotides outside the gene matches: 8. This CDR3 has 14 amino acids. Germline V gives CDR1 SGHTA, CDR2 FQGNSA. This CDR3 reads CASGDDRGGTEAFF. Here the CDR3 DNA reads TGTGCCAGCGGTGACGACAGGGGGGGCACTGAAGCTTTCTTT.

Turning to this clone: Compared with germline, one end of the junction differs, possibly owing to a read error. The chain recombines TRBV5-6 with TRBJ2-1; 11 bases fit TRBD1. In germline, CDR1 is SGHDT, CDR2 YYEEEE. This CDR3 region has 11 residues. For the CDR3, the DNA is TGTGCCAGCAGCTCGACGGGACAGGGGGTCTTC. Protein sequence: CASSSTGQGVF. Looking up the rest from reference TRBV5-6 and TRBJ2-1 gives the full variable domain: DAGVTQSPTHLIKTRGQQVTLRCSPKSGHDTVSWYQQALGQGPQFIFQYYEEEERQRGNFPDRFSGHQFPNYSSELNVNALLLGDSALYLCASSSTGQGVFGPGTRLTVL.

As concerns this clone: Other DNA sequences from this sample encode an identical CDR3 as well. The gene calls are TRBV11-2 and TRBJ2-7, with TRBD1 matching over 8 bases. CDR1 SGHAT and CDR2 FQNNGV come from the germline V gene. V was clipped by 3 bases and J by 2 bases; unmatched bases: 3. This CDR3 region has 14 residues. The CDR3 is CASSFGTGAYEQYF. The CDR3 DNA follows: TGTGCCAGCAGCTTTGGGACAGGCGCCTACGAGCAGTACTTC.

The chain recombines TRBV4-2 with TRBJ1-5, with TRBD1 as a possible D gene (5 bases). This CDR3 has 15 amino acids. Trimming stripped 3 bases from V and 6 bases from J, with 15 bases between. Germline V CDR1 and CDR2: LGHNA, YNFKEQ. CDR3 sequence: CASSQYPGGTQPQHF. The CDR3, as DNA: TGTGCCAGCAGCCAGTACCCCGGGGGTACTCAGCCCCAGCATTTT.

CDR3 DNA: TGTGCCAGCAGCATGGGGACAGGGAATGAAAAACTGTTTTTT. Its protein product is CASSMGTGNEKLFF. The rearrangement links TRBV9 to TRBJ1-4, with 9 positions matching TRBD1. Per germline, CDR1 SGDLS and CDR2 YYNGEE. This CDR3 is 14 amino acids long. J was trimmed by 5 bases and V by 4 bases; bases with no gene match: 3.

This chain joins TRBV27 and TRBJ2-2, with D maybe TRBD1 (6 bases). The V gene's germline CDR1 is MNHEY and CDR2 SMNVEV (reference sequence). The length of the CDR3 is 14 residues. Trimming shortened V by 5 bases and J by 7 bases, and 14 bases separated the two germline ends. In DNA, the CDR3 is TGTGCCAGCAGTACAGGGTATTGGAGCGGGGAGCTGTTTTTT. Its translation is CASSTGYWSGELFF.

This chain joins TRBV5-1 and TRBJ2-5, with D possibly matching TRBD1 (7 bases). This CDR3 region has 15 residues. Germline CDR1 and CDR2: SGHRS and YFSETQ. V gave up 0 bases and J gave up 4 bases, with 13 bases separating them. DNA for the CDR3: TGCGCCAGCAGCTTGGAAGGAGGGGGCCCAGAGACCCAGTACTTC. This sequence encodes CASSLEGGGPETQYF.

The rearrangement uses TRBV15 and TRBJ2-7, with 11 bases fitting TRBD2. The length of the CDR3 is 15 residues. Germline CDR1 and CDR2: LNHNV and YYDKDF (reference sequence). V trimming: 5 bases; J trimming: 3 bases; junction bases outside the gene matches: 6. CDR3 protein: CATSARTSGYYEQYF. The CDR3 DNA is TGTGCCACCAGCGCTCGGACTAGCGGGTACTACGAGCAGTACTTC.

V is TRBV6-4 and J is TRBJ2-3; 8 bases agree with TRBD2. Germline CDR1 MRHNA, CDR2 SNTAGT. Losses at the gene ends were 6 bases for V and 5 bases for J; bases not matched to a gene: 7. The CDR3 sequence is 14 residues long. CDR3 sequence: CASSPRGGEDTQYF. The CDR3 DNA is TGTGCCAGCAGCCCCCGGGGGGGGGAAGATACGCAGTATTTT.

The chain uses TRBV4-3 and TRBJ2-1; tentative D call: TRBD1 (5 bases). Germline values: CDR1 LGHNA, CDR2 YSLEER. CDR3 length: 15 residues. Trimming removed 3 bases at V and 2 bases at J, with 11 bases between. The CDR3 DNA is TGCGCCAGCAGCCATTCAGGGTCCCCCTACAATGAGCAGTTCTTC. The encoded protein is CASSHSGSPYNEQFF.

The genes are TRBV6-1 and TRBJ2-1; 13 positions agree with TRBD2. V lost 8 bases to trimming and J lost 9 bases; unmatched junction nucleotides: 7. CDR3 length: 14 residues. Germline values: CDR1 MNHNS, CDR2 SASEGT. In DNA form, the CDR3 reads TGTGCCAGCTCTACTAGCGGGGGGGCGGGTGAGCAGTTCTTC. It translates to CASSTSGGAGEQFF.

This chain joins TRBV7-9 and TRBJ2-3; 10 bases match TRBD2. Germline V CDR1 and CDR2: SEHNR, FQNEAQ (reference sequence). The CDR3 loop spans 15 amino acids. Germline trimming cut 5 bases from V and 6 bases from J; bases unmatched to any gene: 8. Written as DNA, the CDR3 is TGTGCCAGCAGCGCCAGTAGCGGGGGGTTTGATACGCAGTATTTT. Protein: CASSASSGGFDTQYF.

This clone was detected a few times. This chain links TRBV15 with TRBJ2-1; 8 nucleotides align to TRBD2. J was trimmed by 0 bases and V by 5 bases; bases with no gene match: 6. This CDR3 comprises 16 residues. Germline CDR1 is LNHNV and CDR2 is YYDKDF (reference sequence). The DNA for the CDR3 is TGTGCCACCAGCCAAGCCAGCGGGGGCTCCTACAATGAGCAGTTCTTC. This encodes CATSQASGGSYNEQFF.